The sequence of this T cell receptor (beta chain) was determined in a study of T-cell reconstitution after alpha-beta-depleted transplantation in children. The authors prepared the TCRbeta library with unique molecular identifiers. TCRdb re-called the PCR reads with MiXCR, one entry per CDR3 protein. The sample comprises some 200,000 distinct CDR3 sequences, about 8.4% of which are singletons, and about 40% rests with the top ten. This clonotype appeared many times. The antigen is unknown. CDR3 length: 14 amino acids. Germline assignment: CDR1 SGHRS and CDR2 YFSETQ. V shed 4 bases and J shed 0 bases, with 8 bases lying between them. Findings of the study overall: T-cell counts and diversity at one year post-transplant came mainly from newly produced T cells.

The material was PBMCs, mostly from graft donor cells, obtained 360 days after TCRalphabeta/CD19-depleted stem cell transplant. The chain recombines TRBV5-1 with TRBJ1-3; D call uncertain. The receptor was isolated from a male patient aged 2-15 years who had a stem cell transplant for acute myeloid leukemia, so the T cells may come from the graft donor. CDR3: CASSPGYSGNTIYF. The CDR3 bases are TGCGCCAGCAGCCCAGGATACTCTGGAAACACCATATATTTT.